Shown below are 15 T cell receptor beta chains from a single sample sequenced in a study of beta chain features in type 1 diabetes. Isolated RNA was reverse transcribed in full, so expressed TCRB transcripts were sequenced. TCRdb's copy holds only in-frame clones and misses some; the assay was immunoSEQ multiplex PCR. The sample comprises roughly 41,000 clones, around 48% of which are singletons, and 0.65% to 0.9% rests with the top ten. The source material was central memory CD4+ T cells from blood. The receptors stem from a woman younger than 30 in good health.

The CDR3 DNA reads as TGTGCCAGCAGTTTACTGACTAGCGGTAAGCCTAATGAGCAGTTCTTC. Amino acid sequence: CASSLLTSGKPNEQFF. The genes are TRBV27 and TRBJ2-1; 9 nucleotides match TRBD2. Per germline, CDR1 MNHEY and CDR2 SMNVEV (reference sequence). V shed 2 bases and J 7 bases; nucleotides not matched to a gene: 9. The length of the CDR3 is 16 residues.

This rearrangement joins TRBV2 to TRBJ2-7; 8 bases map to TRBD1. Germline V gene data show CDR1 as SNHLY and CDR2 as FYNNEI. Unmatched junction bases numbered 6, after V lost 5 bases and J lost 0 bases. This CDR3 spans 15 amino acids. In nucleotides, the CDR3 is TGTGCCAGCAGTCGGACAGGGCCCCCCTCCTACGAGCAGTACTTC. Protein product: CASSRTGPPSYEQYF.

This chain connects TRBV2 to TRBJ2-5, with 9 bases identical to TRBD1. The CDR3 totals 19 residues. The V gene's germline CDR1 is SNHLY and CDR2 FYNNEI. Trimming took 8 bases from V and 5 from J; bases not matched to a gene: 24. This CDR3 reads CASFTQEHTGTGPVETQYF. Here the CDR3 DNA reads TGTGCCAGCTTTACTCAAGAACACACCGGGACAGGGCCTGTGGAGACCCAGTACTTC.

In its sample, this clone was seen once. This chain uses TRBV27 with TRBJ2-7; D gene uncertain. Germline-derived CDR1 and CDR2 are MNHEY and SMNVEV (reference sequence). The CDR3 extends over 11 amino acids. The germline V and J ends were trimmed by 2 bases and 4 bases, with 3 bases remaining between them. The CDR3 coding sequence is TGTGCCAGCAGTTTACAGTACGAGCAGTACTTC. Its translation: CASSLQYEQYF.

This clone occurred a few times. J is TRBJ1-1 and V is TRBV19, with D possibly TRBD1 on 6 matching bases. The ends were cut back, 6 bases at V and 10 bases at J, with 18 bases in the middle. The CDR3 loop spans 13 amino acids. Germline-derived CDR1 and CDR2 are LNHDA and SQIVND (reference sequence). CDR3 DNA sequence: TGTGCCAGTAGAACCACAGGGAAAGGTAGAGCTTTCTTT. Amino acid sequence: CASRTTGKGRAFF.

The chain recombines TRBV7-2 with TRBJ2-5, with 8 bases matching TRBD2. CDR1 SGHTA and CDR2 FQGNSA come from the germline V gene. CDR3 length equals 15 residues. With 6 bases clipped from V and 5 bases from J, the junction kept 11 bases outside the gene matches. This CDR3 reads CASRVTGGAVETQYF. The CDR3 DNA follows: TGTGCCAGCAGGGTCACGGGGGGGGCCGTGGAGACCCAGTACTTC. Based on the CDR3 plus reference TRBV7-2 and TRBJ2-5, the full variable domain is GAGVSQSPSNKVTEKGKDVELRCDPISGHTALYWYRQSLGQGLEFLIYFQGNSAPDKSGLPSDRFSAERTGGSVSTLTIQRTQQEDSAVYLCASRVTGGAVETQYFGPGTRLLVL.

The chain carries TRBV2 and TRBJ2-1; 8 bases map to TRBD1. Unmatched junction bases numbered 6, after V lost 2 bases and J lost 9 bases. Germline V gene sequence: CDR1 SNHLY, CDR2 FYNNEI. The CDR3 has 14 residues. CDR3 sequence (DNA): TGTGCCAGCAGTGAACTTACAGGGGGGAGTGAGCAGTTCTTC. This gives the protein CASSELTGGSEQFF. Drawing the rest from reference TRBV2 and TRBJ2-1, the complete variable domain is EPEVTQTPSHQVTQMGQEVILRCVPISNHLYFYWYRQILGQKVEFLVSFYNNEISEKSEIFDDQFSVERPDGSNFTLKIRSTKLEDSAMYFCASSELTGGSEQFFGPGTRLTVL.

The chain couples TRBV5-1 to TRBJ2-7, with 7 nucleotides matching TRBD1. The CDR3 has 15 residues. CDR1 and CDR2 (germline): SGHRS, YFSETQ. Unmatched junction bases numbered 6, after V lost 0 bases and J lost 3 bases. For the CDR3, the DNA is TGCGCCAGCAGCTTGGGGACAGGCGCTTACTACGAGCAGTACTTC. Protein product: CASSLGTGAYYEQYF.

V is TRBV7-9 and J is TRBJ2-2; 8 bases match TRBD1. Germline trimming cut 4 bases from V and 3 bases from J; bases unmatched to any gene: 7. The germline V gene has CDR1 SEHNR and CDR2 FQNEAQ (reference sequence). The CDR3 has 16 residues. DNA for the CDR3: TGTGCCAGCAGCTCTACGGACAGGGCGGACACCGGGGAGCTGTTTTTT. Encoded protein: CASSSTDRADTGELFF.

The J gene is TRBJ2-2, the V gene TRBV5-6; 7 nucleotides match TRBD1. In germline, CDR1 is SGHDT, CDR2 YYEEEE. There are 14 residues in the CDR3. The V segment lost 2 bases and the J segment 7 bases; nucleotides outside the gene matches: 5. In DNA form, the CDR3 reads TGTGCCAGCAGCTTAAGGGGACAGCGCGGGGAGCTGTTTTTT. Protein sequence: CASSLRGQRGELFF. Combining the CDR3 with reference TRBV5-6 and TRBJ2-2 gives the whole variable domain DAGVTQSPTHLIKTRGQQVTLRCSPKSGHDTVSWYQQALGQGPQFIFQYYEEEERQRGNFPDRFSGHQFPNYSSELNVNALLLGDSALYLCASSLRGQRGELFFGEGSRLTVL.

The chain links TRBV19 to TRBJ2-2; tentative D call: TRBD1 (7 bases). Looked up from germline, CDR1 is LNHDA and CDR2 is SQIVND (reference sequence). The CDR3 covers 15 residues. With 4 bases removed from V and 7 bases from J, the gap between germline ends came to 16 bases. Written as DNA, the CDR3 is TGTGCCAGTAGTAAAGACAGGGACTCATACGGGGAGCTGTTTTTT. Amino acids: CASSKDRDSYGELFF.

This sequence joins TRBV2 and TRBJ2-3, with 9 bases identical to TRBD1. V lost 4 bases, J lost 2 bases, and 7 bases stayed unmatched. The CDR3 runs 16 residues. Looked up from germline, CDR1 is SNHLY and CDR2 is FYNNEI. CDR3 region: CASSGKTGGNTDTQYF. CDR3 DNA sequence: TGTGCCAGCAGTGGAAAAACAGGGGGCAACACAGATACGCAGTATTTT. The full variable domain, with the rest looked up from reference TRBV2 and TRBJ2-3, is EPEVTQTPSHQVTQMGQEVILRCVPISNHLYFYWYRQILGQKVEFLVSFYNNEISEKSEIFDDQFSVERPDGSNFTLKIRSTKLEDSAMYFCASSGKTGGNTDTQYFGPGTRLTVL.

J is TRBJ2-7 and V is TRBV19; possible D gene TRBD1, 6 bases. CDR1 and CDR2 (germline): LNHDA, SQIVND (reference sequence). The CDR3 totals 15 residues. Trimming cost V 5 bases and J 4 bases, with 18 bases left between them. The CDR3 DNA sequence: TGTGCCAGTAGTTCCATCGGGACACAGAGTTACGAGCAGTACTTC. Translation: CASSSIGTQSYEQYF.

The chain combines TRBV29-1 with TRBJ1-2, with D hard to call. This CDR3 has 11 residues. CDR1 and CDR2 from the germline V gene are SQVTM and ANQGSEA. V lost 4 bases and J 8 bases, leaving 11 bases between the germline ends. CDR3 region: CSVAASGGYTF. The CDR3 DNA is TGCAGCGTTGCAGCGTCGGGGGGCTACACCTTC.

This clone was seen more than once but under ten times. The V call is TRBV2, the J call TRBJ1-1; D perhaps matches TRBD1 (5 bases). The CDR3 contains 17 residues. The germline V and J ends were trimmed by 3 bases and 5 bases, with 22 bases remaining between them. CDR1 is SNHLY, CDR2 FYNNEI, per germline. The CDR3 spells CASSDWAGSSPGTEAFF. For the CDR3, the DNA is TGTGCCAGCAGTGACTGGGCAGGGTCGAGCCCTGGGACTGAAGCTTTCTTT.